Below are 3 T cell receptor beta chains sequenced from a single sample in a study of response to subunit inactivated influenza vaccine. TCRdb independently ran MiXCR on the RT-PCR reads; one entry per CDR3 protein. This sample carries some 800,000 distinct CDR3 sequences, roughly 20% of them seen once, and the ten largest clones take 10% to 13%. The input for sequencing was PBMCs from blood, taken 4 to 6 days after vaccination. The source is a man between 45 and 60 years old who received an inactivated influenza vaccine.

This clonotype was observed a handful of times. The chain employs TRBV5-1 and TRBJ2-5; D is unresolved. Germline lookup yields CDR1 SGHRS and CDR2 YFSETQ. This CDR3 region has 12 residues. V lost 0 bases, J lost 7 bases, and 7 bases lay in between. In DNA form, the CDR3 reads TGCGCCAGCAGCTTGGGGTACGGGACCCAGTACTTC. Protein: CASSLGYGTQYF. The full variable domain, in which reference TRBV5-1 and TRBJ2-5 provide the parts outside the CDR3, is KAGVTQTPRYLIKTRGQQVTLSCSPISGHRSVSWYQQTPGQGLQFLFEYFSETQRNKGNFPGRFSGRQFSNSRSEMNVSTLELGDSALYLCASSLGYGTQYFGPGTRLLVL.

This clonotype has at least ten counts. The chain joins TRBV9 to TRBJ2-1, with 10 nucleotides matching TRBD2. V lost 7 bases, J lost 3 bases, and 7 bases stayed unmatched. Germline CDR1 reads SGDLS; CDR2 reads YYNGEE. The CDR3 runs 15 residues. CDR3 nucleotide sequence: TGTGCCAGCGGGCCCGGGACTAGCGACTACAATGAGCAGTTCTTC. Amino acid sequence: CASGPGTSDYNEQFF.

The chain employs TRBV20-1 and TRBJ2-7; 9 positions match TRBD1. V lost 3 bases to trimming and J lost 3 bases; unmatched junction nucleotides: 6. CDR1 and CDR2 (germline): DFQATT, SNEGSKA (reference sequence). The CDR3 sequence is 14 residues long. The CDR3 coding sequence is TGCAGTGCTAGCACGGACAGGGGTAACTACGAGCAGTACTTC. Translating it yields CSASTDRGNYEQYF.